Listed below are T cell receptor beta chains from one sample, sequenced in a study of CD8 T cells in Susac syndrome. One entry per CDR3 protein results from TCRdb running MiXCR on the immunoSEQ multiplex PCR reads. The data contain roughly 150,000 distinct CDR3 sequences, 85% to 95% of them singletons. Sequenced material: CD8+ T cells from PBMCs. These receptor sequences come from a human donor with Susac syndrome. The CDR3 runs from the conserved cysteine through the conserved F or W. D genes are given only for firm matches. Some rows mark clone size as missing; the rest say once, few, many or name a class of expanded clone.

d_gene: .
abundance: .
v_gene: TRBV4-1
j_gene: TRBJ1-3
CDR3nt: TGCGCCAGCAGTCTAAATGGGGGGATCTCTGGAAACACCATATATTTT
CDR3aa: CASSLNGGISGNTIYF

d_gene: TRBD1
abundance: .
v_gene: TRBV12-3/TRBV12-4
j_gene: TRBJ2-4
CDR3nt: TGTGCCGGGGGACAGGGGGTAGCCAAAAACATTCAGTACTTC
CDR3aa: CAGGQGVAKNIQYF

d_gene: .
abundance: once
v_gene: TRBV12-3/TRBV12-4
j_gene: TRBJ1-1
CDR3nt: TGTGCCAGCAGTTCGGGTGAAGCTTTCTTT
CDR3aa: CASSSGEAFF

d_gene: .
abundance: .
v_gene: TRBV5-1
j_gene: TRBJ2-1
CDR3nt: TGCGCCAGCAGCTTGGTGGGTTTAGGGGGTAAGGAGAATGAGCAGTTCTTC
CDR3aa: CASSLVGLGGKENEQFF

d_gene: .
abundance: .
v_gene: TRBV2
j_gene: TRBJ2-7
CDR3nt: TGTGCCAGCAGTGGGAGGGCCCGGTACGAGCAGTACTTC
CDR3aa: CASSGRARYEQYF

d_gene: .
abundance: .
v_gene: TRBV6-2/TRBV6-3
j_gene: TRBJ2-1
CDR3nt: TGTGCCAGCAGGGTGGGCTACAATGAGCAGTTCTTC
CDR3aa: CASRVGYNEQFF

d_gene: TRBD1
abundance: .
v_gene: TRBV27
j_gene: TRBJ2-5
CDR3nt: TGTGCCAGCAGTTTCGGGGACAGGGAAAAGACCCAGTACTTC
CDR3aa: CASSFGDREKTQYF

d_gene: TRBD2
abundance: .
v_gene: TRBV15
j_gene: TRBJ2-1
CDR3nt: TGTGCCACCAGCAGTGGGGGGAGGGCCGATAACAATGAGCAGTTCTTC
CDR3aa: CATSSGGRADNNEQFF

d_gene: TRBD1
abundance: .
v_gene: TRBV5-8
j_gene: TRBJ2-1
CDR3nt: TGTGCCAGCAGCCCGCGCCCCGGGACAGGGGCTCATGAGCAGTTCTTC
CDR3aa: CASSPRPGTGAHEQFF

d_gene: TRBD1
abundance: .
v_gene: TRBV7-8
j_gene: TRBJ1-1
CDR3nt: TGTGCCAGCAGCCAAGGGGGACAGACCGGTGAAGCTTTCTTT
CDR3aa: CASSQGGQTGEAFF

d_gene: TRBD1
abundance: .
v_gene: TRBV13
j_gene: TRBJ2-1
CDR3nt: TGTGCCAGCAGCACCGCCGGGACAGGGCCCAATGAGCAGTTCTTC
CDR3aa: CASSTAGTGPNEQFF

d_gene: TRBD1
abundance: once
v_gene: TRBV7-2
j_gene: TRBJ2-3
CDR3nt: TGTGCCAGCAGCTTAGGGGACAGCAGCACAGATACGCAGTATTTT
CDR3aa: CASSLGDSSTDTQYF

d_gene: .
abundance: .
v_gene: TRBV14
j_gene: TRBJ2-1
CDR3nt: TGTGCCAGCAGCCGAGGGGACTCCTACAATGAGCAGTTCTTC
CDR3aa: CASSRGDSYNEQFF

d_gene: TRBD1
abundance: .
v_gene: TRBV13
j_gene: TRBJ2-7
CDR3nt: TGTGCCAGCAGCTTTTTCGATCGGGACAGACCCTACGAGCAGTACTTC
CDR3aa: CASSFFDRDRPYEQYF

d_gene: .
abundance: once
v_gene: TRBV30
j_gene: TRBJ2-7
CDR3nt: TGTGCCTGGATACACTCTCAGACCTACGAGCAGTACTTC
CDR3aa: CAWIHSQTYEQYF

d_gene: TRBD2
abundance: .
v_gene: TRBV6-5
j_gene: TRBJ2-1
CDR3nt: TGTGCCAGCACCCAGAGTAGCGGGAGTCACAATGAGCAGTTCTTC
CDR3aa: CASTQSSGSHNEQFF

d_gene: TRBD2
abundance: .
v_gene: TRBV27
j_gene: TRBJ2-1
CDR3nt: TGTGCCAGCAGTCTTCTAGCGGGACTCGGGAATGAGCAGTTCTTC
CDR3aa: CASSLLAGLGNEQFF

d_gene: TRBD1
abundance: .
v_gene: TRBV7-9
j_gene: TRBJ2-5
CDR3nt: TGTGCCAGCAGCTTAGCCACAGGGGTAGAGACCCAGTACTTC
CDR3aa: CASSLATGVETQYF

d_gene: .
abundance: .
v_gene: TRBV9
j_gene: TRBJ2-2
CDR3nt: TGTGCCAGCAGCGGCTCTAGAGTCGCGAACACCGGGGAGCTGTTTTTT
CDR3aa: CASSGSRVANTGELFF

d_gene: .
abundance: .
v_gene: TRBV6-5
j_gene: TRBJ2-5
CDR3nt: TGTGCCAGCATCCCCGGGACTTCAGGGACCCAGTACTTC
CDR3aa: CASIPGTSGTQYF

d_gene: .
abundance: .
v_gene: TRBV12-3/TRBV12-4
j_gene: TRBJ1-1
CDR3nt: TGTGCCAGCAGCTCCCCCACTGAAGCTTTCTTT
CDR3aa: CASSSPTEAFF

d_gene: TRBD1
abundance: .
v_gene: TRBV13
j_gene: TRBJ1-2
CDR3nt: TGTGCCAGCAGCGAAGCCGGGACAGGGAAAGGCTACACCTTC
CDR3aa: CASSEAGTGKGYTF

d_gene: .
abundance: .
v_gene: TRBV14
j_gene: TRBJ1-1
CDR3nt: TGTGCCAGCAGCCAAATCAGCCTGAACACTGAAGCTTTCTTT
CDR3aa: CASSQISLNTEAFF

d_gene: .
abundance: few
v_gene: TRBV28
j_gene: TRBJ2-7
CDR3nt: TGTGCCAGCAGTTTACGGGGAGGATACGAGCAGTACTTC
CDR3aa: CASSLRGGYEQYF

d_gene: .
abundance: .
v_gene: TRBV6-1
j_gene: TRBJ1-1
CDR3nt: TGTGCCAGCCTCAAAATTCGGGACACCGAGAACACTGAAGCTTTCTTT
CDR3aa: CASLKIRDTENTEAFF

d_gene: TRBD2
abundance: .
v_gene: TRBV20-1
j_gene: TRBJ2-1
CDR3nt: TGCAGTGCTTATGGACTAGCGGGGTACAATGAGCAGTTCTTC
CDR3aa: CSAYGLAGYNEQFF

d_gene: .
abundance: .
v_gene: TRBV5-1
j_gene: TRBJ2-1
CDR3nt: TGCGCCAGCAGTAGAGGCGGCACATTCAATGAGCAGTTCTTC
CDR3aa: CASSRGGTFNEQFF